The next 9 T cell receptor beta chains were all read from a single sample in a study of blood T cell repertoires in COVID-19. TCRdb's table, derived via immunoSEQ multiplex PCR, lists solely in-frame clones and lacks some. The data show 220,000 or so clones, with more than 85% seen just once and over 0.75% held by the top ten. The sample taken for sequencing was peripheral blood. The source is a man in his sixties with COVID-19, enrolled during active disease.

The chain uses TRBV7-9 and TRBJ1-3, with a weak D call TRBD1 (6 bases). Germline CDR1 SEHNR, CDR2 FQNEAQ (reference sequence). V shed 2 bases and J shed 8 bases, with 10 bases lying between them. The CDR3 length is 13 residues. This chain's CDR3 is CASSLRDTDTIYF. The CDR3 nucleotides read TGTGCCAGCAGCTTAAGGGACACGGACACCATATATTTT.

The chain employs TRBV30 and TRBJ1-5; D is undetermined. With 0 bases removed from V and 1 base from J, the gap between germline ends came to 16 bases. Germline V gene sequence: CDR1 GTSNPN, CDR2 SVGIG (reference sequence). The CDR3 sequence is 17 residues long. CDR3 loop: CAWSVNESAGSNQPQHF. The CDR3 nucleotides are TGTGCCTGGAGTGTAAACGAAAGCGCGGGCAGCAATCAGCCCCAGCATTTT.

The chain recombines TRBV6-5 with TRBJ1-1; 8 nucleotides match TRBD1. The CDR3 runs 14 residues. CDR1 and CDR2 from the germline V gene are MNHEY and SVGAGI. Trimming took 5 bases from V and 4 from J; bases not matched to a gene: 6. CDR3 sequence reads: CASSRTGTSTEAFF. For the CDR3, the DNA is TGTGCCAGCAGTAGGACAGGGACCAGCACTGAAGCTTTCTTT.

The chain uses TRBV6-2 or TRBV6-3 and TRBJ1-5; TRBD1 aligns across 9 bases. In germline, CDR1 is MNHEY, CDR2 SVGEGT. The CDR3 is 20 amino acids. The J segment lost 4 bases and the V segment lost 3 bases, leaving 19 bases of the junction unmatched. The CDR3 DNA is TGTGCCAGCAGTTATTTTTTCGCGGGACAGGGACTTCATGGGAATCAGCCCCAGCATTTT. It is translated as CASSYFFAGQGLHGNQPQHF.

This chain links TRBV5-1 with TRBJ2-1; 9 nucleotides agree with TRBD1. CDR3 size: 13 residues. Trimming cost V 4 bases and J 6 bases; bases outside gene matches: 2. Germline V gene lookup returns CDR1 SGHRS and CDR2 YFSETQ. The CDR3 here is CASSRTGVNEQFF. The CDR3 coding sequence is TGCGCCAGCAGCCGGACAGGGGTCAATGAGCAGTTCTTC.

CDR3 residues: CASSSGSYEQYF. The CDR3 DNA sequence: TGTGCCAGCAGTAGCGGGAGCTACGAGCAGTACTTC. The rearrangement uses TRBV3-1 (or the pseudogene TRBV3-2) and TRBJ2-7; 9 positions agree with TRBD2. Germline V lookup: CDR1 LGHDT, CDR2 YNNKEL (reference sequence). CDR3 length equals 12 residues. After removal of 6 bases from V and 3 bases from J, the junction contained 0 bases not matched to a gene.

The V gene is TRBV10-3, the J gene TRBJ2-3; the match to TRBD1 covers 8 bases. Looked up from germline, CDR1 is ENHRY and CDR2 is SYGVKD. The ends lost 3 bases at V and 2 bases at J; junction bases unmatched: 7. This CDR3 comprises 16 residues. The CDR3 region has the DNA TGTGCCATCAGTGATTTCCGGGACAGGTACACAGATACGCAGTATTTT. Amino acids: CAISDFRDRYTDTQYF.

The chain employs TRBV3-1 (or the pseudogene TRBV3-2) and TRBJ1-5; D is ambiguous. The V gene lost 0 bases and the J gene lost 5 bases, with 8 bases spanning the gap. The CDR3 covers 14 residues. Germline assignment: CDR1 LGHDT and CDR2 YNNKEL (reference sequence). This CDR3 reads CASSQDRVDQPQHF. The DNA of the CDR3 is TGTGCCAGCAGCCAAGATCGAGTGGATCAGCCCCAGCATTTT.

CDR3 region: CASSSDTSGYGYTF. Here the CDR3 DNA reads TGTGCCAGCAGCTCTGATACCTCGGGCTATGGCTACACCTTC. The chain combines TRBV7-9 with TRBJ1-2, with D hard to call. V lost 4 bases and J lost 4, with 13 bases in between. Germline CDR1 reads SEHNR; CDR2 reads FQNEAQ (reference sequence). There are 14 residues in the CDR3.